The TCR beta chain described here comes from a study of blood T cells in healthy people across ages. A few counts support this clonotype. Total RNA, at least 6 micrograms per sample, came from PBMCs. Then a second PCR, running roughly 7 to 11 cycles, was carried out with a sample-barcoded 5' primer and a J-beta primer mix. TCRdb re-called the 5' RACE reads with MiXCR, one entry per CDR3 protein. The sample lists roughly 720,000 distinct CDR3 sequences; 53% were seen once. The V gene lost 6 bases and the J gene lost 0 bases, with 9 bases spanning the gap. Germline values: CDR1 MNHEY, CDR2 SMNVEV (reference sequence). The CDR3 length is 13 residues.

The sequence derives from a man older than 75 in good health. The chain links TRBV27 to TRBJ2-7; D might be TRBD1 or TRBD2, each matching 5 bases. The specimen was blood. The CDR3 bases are TGTGCCAGCAGGGGGGTGAGCTCCTACGAGCAGTACTTC. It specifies CASRGVSSYEQYF.